The 26 T cell receptor beta chains reported below all come from one sample, sequenced in a study of T-cell reconstitution after alpha-beta-depleted transplantation in children. Unique molecular identifiers were incorporated when the TCRbeta library was constructed. TCRdb ran MiXCR on the PCR reads and lists one entry per CDR3 protein. Counted here are 450,000 to 500,000 distinct CDR3 sequences, approximately 12% occurring once; the ten biggest clones make up 4.5% to 6%. The source was PBMCs from the stem cell graft donor, collected from the stem cell graft. The source is a human donor who donated a stem cell graft to a child with combined immunodeficiency.

This clonotype has just a few counts. J is TRBJ2-2 and V is TRBV12-3 or TRBV12-4; TRBD1 might be the D (7 bases). V dropped 5 bases and J dropped 1 base, with 14 bases sitting between them. This CDR3 contains 16 residues. CDR3 residues: CASSPGGRRNTGELFF. The DNA for the CDR3 is TGTGCCAGCAGTCCAGGGGGGCGAAGGAACACCGGGGAGCTGTTTTTT.

This clonotype has a handful of counts. The gene calls are TRBV6-5 and TRBJ1-2, with D unclear. The CDR3 is 15 residues long. Per germline, CDR1 MNHEY and CDR2 SVGAGI. Trimming cost V 4 bases and J 4 bases, with 16 bases left between them. The CDR3 reads CASSSGDGKLYGYTF. The CDR3 region has the DNA TGTGCCAGCAGTTCGGGCGACGGAAAACTCTATGGCTACACCTTC.

The rearrangement joins TRBV27 to TRBJ2-7; 10 nucleotides align to TRBD1. Germline values: CDR1 MNHEY, CDR2 SMNVEV (reference sequence). The CDR3 runs 13 residues. The trim removed 7 bases at V and 2 bases at J, leaving 2 bases unmatched. CDR3 amino acids: CASTGQGAYEQYF. In nucleotides, the CDR3 is TGTGCCAGCACCGGACAGGGGGCCTACGAGCAGTACTTC.

This clonotype was observed a handful of times. The chain joins TRBV20-1 to TRBJ2-2; maybe TRBD2 (5 bases). Germline CDR1 reads DFQATT; CDR2 reads SNEGSKA (reference sequence). Trimming left V 0 bases short and J 7 bases short, with 9 bases between. The CDR3 runs to 13 residues. The CDR3 nucleotides read TGCAGTGCTAGAGAGGACTGGCGCGGGGAGCTGTTTTTT. This sequence encodes CSAREDWRGELFF.

The chain carries TRBV29-1 and TRBJ2-1; 13 positions agree with TRBD2. V was clipped by 5 bases and J by 3 bases; unmatched bases: 10. The CDR3 length is 17 residues. CDR1 is SQVTM and CDR2 is ANQGSEA in the germline V gene. Written as DNA, the CDR3 is TGCAGCGTTTCTGGACTAGCGGGAGACATGGGCTACAATGAGCAGTTCTTC. This encodes CSVSGLAGDMGYNEQFF.

The gene calls are TRBV29-1 and TRBJ2-7, with a tentative D call TRBD1 (5 bases). V lost 6 bases and J lost 3, with 15 bases in between. CDR1 is SQVTM, CDR2 ANQGSEA, per germline. The CDR3 totals 13 residues. CDR3 region: CSVRPFTGYEQYF. In DNA form, the CDR3 reads TGCAGCGTCCGACCTTTCACAGGCTACGAGCAGTACTTC.

This clonotype has at least ten counts. The V call is TRBV12-3 or TRBV12-4, the J call TRBJ2-5; 8 positions match TRBD1. The CDR3 has 16 residues. The ends lost 8 bases at V and 5 bases at J; junction bases unmatched: 16. For the CDR3, the DNA is TGTGCCAGCGGGGAGTTGGGGACAGGTAGCCAGGAGACCCAGTACTTC. It encodes CASGELGTGSQETQYF.

This clonotype was detected a few times. The chain uses TRBV29-1 and TRBJ1-1; 7 bases agree with TRBD1. This CDR3 is 14 amino acids long. After removal of 7 bases from V and 3 bases from J, the junction contained 11 bases not matched to a gene. Germline CDR1 SQVTM, CDR2 ANQGSEA. The CDR3 coding sequence is TGCAGCGGGCGACAGGGACCTTTAGACACTGAAGCTTTCTTT. Translating it yields CSGRQGPLDTEAFF.

This clonotype showed up just a few times. The J gene is TRBJ2-2, the V gene TRBV5-1, with 7 nucleotides matching TRBD1. Germline V gene lookup returns CDR1 SGHRS and CDR2 YFSETQ. The CDR3 is made up of 15 amino acids. Trimming at V came to 0 bases and at J to 4 bases, leaving 3 bases not matched to a gene. The CDR3 region is CASSLGDRSTGELFF. The DNA of the CDR3 is TGCGCCAGCAGCTTGGGGGACAGAAGCACCGGGGAGCTGTTTTTT. The variable domain in full, completed from reference TRBV5-1 and TRBJ2-2, reads KAGVTQTPRYLIKTRGQQVTLSCSPISGHRSVSWYQQTPGQGLQFLFEYFSETQRNKGNFPGRFSGRQFSNSRSEMNVSTLELGDSALYLCASSLGDRSTGELFFGEGSRLTVL.

This clonotype has ten or more counts. The chain is built from TRBV7-8 and TRBJ1-3; D ambiguous. CDR3 length: 14 residues. Germline CDR1 reads SGHVS; CDR2 reads FQNEAQ. Trimming removed 5 bases at V and 4 bases at J, with 12 bases between. CDR3 amino acids: CASSGRGRGNTIYF. The CDR3 DNA reads as TGTGCCAGCAGCGGACGAGGCCGGGGAAACACCATATATTTT.

The gene calls are TRBV2 and TRBJ1-3; TRBD1 is a possible D gene (5 bases). V lost 6 bases, J lost 0 bases, and 12 bases lay in between. In germline, CDR1 is SNHLY, CDR2 FYNNEI. The CDR3 is made up of 15 amino acids. The CDR3 reads CASSYQGLSGNTIYF. The CDR3 DNA follows: TGTGCCAGCAGCTACCAGGGCCTCTCTGGAAACACCATATATTTT.

The rearrangement uses TRBV18 and TRBJ2-4; 10 nucleotides line up with TRBD1. Germline V lookup: CDR1 KGHSH, CDR2 LQKENI. This CDR3 spans 15 amino acids. Germline trimming cut 0 bases from V and 8 bases from J; bases unmatched to any gene: 4. CDR3 nucleotides: TGTGCCAGCTCACCACCGCAAGGACAGGGGGACATTCAGTACTTC. As protein: CASSPPQGQGDIQYF.

This clonotype was observed a few times. The rearrangement uses TRBV18 and TRBJ2-7; possibly TRBD2 for D (6 bases). The CDR3 spans 14 residues. Germline V gives CDR1 KGHSH, CDR2 LQKENI. Trimming removed 6 bases from V and 7 bases from J, with 19 bases in between. The CDR3 nucleotides are TGTGCCAGCTCCAGTGGAGGGGCCCGAGGGGAGCAGTACTTC. Encoded protein: CASSSGGARGEQYF.

This clonotype was counted only a few times. V usage is TRBV7-9 and J usage is TRBJ1-4, with 8 bases that match TRBD1. V lost 7 bases and J lost 7; bases outside the gene matches: 11. This CDR3 contains 15 residues. Germline assignment: CDR1 SEHNR and CDR2 FQNEAQ (reference sequence). In nucleotides, the CDR3 is TGTGCCAGCACCTCACTGGACAGGGAGGGTGAAAAACTGTTTTTT. Amino acid sequence: CASTSLDREGEKLFF.

This clonotype was counted at least ten times. V usage is TRBV9 and J usage is TRBJ2-3; weak D call: TRBD2 (6 bases). Germline CDR1 is SGDLS and CDR2 is YYNGEE. The CDR3 length is 14 residues. Trimming removed 9 bases from V and 0 bases from J, with 14 bases in between. CDR3 protein: CATLLGTSTDTQYF. The CDR3, as DNA: TGTGCCACTCTTCTCGGGACTAGCACAGATACGCAGTATTTT.

This clonotype was seen a few times. The CDR3 is CSARRGTTPGDTQYF. As DNA, the CDR3 is TGCAGTGCTAGGCGCGGGACTACCCCTGGAGATACGCAGTATTTT. The chain links TRBV20-1 to TRBJ2-3; 7 bases line up with TRBD2. The J segment lost 5 bases and the V segment lost 3 bases, leaving 11 bases of the junction unmatched. Germline V gene sequence: CDR1 DFQATT, CDR2 SNEGSKA (reference sequence). This CDR3 comprises 15 residues.

The rearrangement joins TRBV10-3 to TRBJ2-7; 10 bases line up with TRBD2. V was pared by 10 bases and J by 5 bases, with 14 bases of the junction left unmatched. Germline V lookup: CDR1 ENHRY, CDR2 SYGVKD. The CDR3 sequence is 15 residues long. CDR3 in amino acids: CATWEAGGQADEQYF. CDR3 DNA sequence: TGTGCCACCTGGGAAGCGGGAGGGCAAGCTGACGAGCAGTACTTC.

The chain has TRBV6-1 and TRBJ2-5; D is perhaps TRBD1 (6 bases). Trimming shortened V by 6 bases and J by 3 bases, and 14 bases separated the two germline ends. Germline V gene data show CDR1 as MNHNS and CDR2 as SASEGT. This CDR3 has 14 amino acids. The CDR3 protein is CASSRDRWEETQYF. In DNA form, the CDR3 reads TGTGCCAGCAGCCGTGACAGGTGGGAAGAGACCCAGTACTTC.

The count of this clonotype is one. The chain couples TRBV6-1 to TRBJ2-1; D remains unclear. Germline assignment: CDR1 MNHNS and CDR2 SASEGT. This CDR3 spans 18 amino acids. V shed 6 bases and J shed 0 bases, with 21 bases lying between them. The CDR3 is CASSHDSDGGSSYNEQFF. CDR3 sequence (DNA): TGTGCCAGCAGCCACGACTCCGACGGTGGAAGCTCCTACAATGAGCAGTTCTTC.

There are many counts of this clonotype. The chain combines TRBV10-1 with TRBJ2-7, with D perhaps matching TRBD2 (6 bases). The length of the CDR3 is 15 residues. The V and J ends lost 3 bases and 2 bases respectively, with 14 bases between them. Germline V gene lookup returns CDR1 WNHNN and CDR2 SYGVQD (reference sequence). Written as DNA, the CDR3 is TGCGCCAGCAGTGAACCGACTAGGATGACCTACGAGCAGTACTTC. This gives the protein CASSEPTRMTYEQYF.

This clonotype showed up many times. The gene calls are TRBV4-3 and TRBJ2-7; 8 positions agree with TRBD2. The CDR3 runs 15 residues. The V gene end was trimmed by 0 bases and the J gene end by 4 bases; junction bases not matched to a gene: 5. Germline V gives CDR1 LGHNA, CDR2 YSLEER. The CDR3, as DNA: TGCGCCAGCAGCCAAGAGGGTAGCGGGGTATACGAGCAGTACTTC. The encoded protein is CASSQEGSGVYEQYF.

There are many counts of this clonotype. This sequence joins TRBV15 and TRBJ1-1; D is unresolved. Germline CDR1 reads LNHNV; CDR2 reads YYDKDF (reference sequence). The CDR3 extends over 15 amino acids. The V gene lost 0 bases and the J gene lost 5 bases, with 13 bases spanning the gap. The CDR3 coding sequence is TGTGCCACCAGCAGAGACGACTCTTCGAGGACTGAAGCTTTCTTT. Amino acids: CATSRDDSSRTEAFF.

This clonotype was seen more than once but under ten times. This chain connects TRBV6-5 to TRBJ2-3; TRBD1 agrees at 11 bases. The J segment lost 1 base and the V segment lost 4 bases, leaving 7 bases of the junction unmatched. CDR3 length equals 17 residues. Germline V gene data show CDR1 as MNHEY and CDR2 as SVGAGI. The CDR3 is CASSSPGTGGGTDTQYF. In DNA, the CDR3 is TGTGCCAGCAGTTCTCCCGGGACAGGGGGGGGCACAGATACGCAGTATTTT.

This clonotype appeared many times. The CDR3 sequence is CASSLYRGGETQYF. CDR3 bases: TGTGCCAGCAGTTTATACCGGGGGGGAGAGACCCAGTACTTC. V gene TRBV12-3 or TRBV12-4 combines with J gene TRBJ2-5, with 8 bases matching TRBD2. This CDR3 has 14 amino acids. The V segment lost 2 bases and the J segment 4 bases; nucleotides outside the gene matches: 3.

A few counts support this clonotype. This sequence joins TRBV30 and TRBJ1-4; 7 bases match TRBD1. J was trimmed by 4 bases and V by 1 base; bases with no gene match: 6. The CDR3 covers 15 residues. CDR1 is GTSNPN, CDR2 SVGIG, per germline (reference sequence). In DNA, the CDR3 is TGTGCCTGGAGTGAAGGGGGCGGTTATAATGAAAAACTGTTTTTT. As protein: CAWSEGGGYNEKLFF.

This clonotype was seen at least ten times. The V call is TRBV4-2, the J call TRBJ2-1, with D perhaps TRBD2 (5 bases). Trimming removed 1 base from V and 7 bases from J, with 5 bases in between. This CDR3 comprises 12 residues. Germline CDR1 LGHNA, CDR2 YNFKEQ. CDR3 protein: CASSQVANEQFF. For the CDR3, the DNA is TGTGCCAGCAGCCAAGTAGCGAATGAGCAGTTCTTC.